This T cell receptor (beta chain) was retrieved from a study of T cell repertoires in cytomegalovirus infection. The overall study: Matching HLA type, along with CMV infection, was indicated by public TCR beta signatures.

This clonotype has a handful of counts. The CDR3 runs 17 residues. V was cut by 0 bases and J by 5 bases, with 16 bases left in between. Germline CDR1 MGHRA, CDR2 YSYEKL. MiXCR, run by TCRdb on the reads, gives a single entry per CDR3 protein. This table holds some 220,000 distinct CDR3 sequences, around 6.6% found once. The receptor was isolated from a human donor in good health (CMV status not recorded). Some clones in this sample may be carry-over from other donors' samples. Source material: PBMCs. This rearrangement joins TRBV4-1 to TRBJ2-2; weak D call: TRBD2 (6 bases). The DNA for the CDR3 is TGCGCCAGCAGCCAAGATGGGGCCCGGGGGAGAACCGGGGAGCTGTTTTTT. Residues: CASSQDGARGRTGELFF.